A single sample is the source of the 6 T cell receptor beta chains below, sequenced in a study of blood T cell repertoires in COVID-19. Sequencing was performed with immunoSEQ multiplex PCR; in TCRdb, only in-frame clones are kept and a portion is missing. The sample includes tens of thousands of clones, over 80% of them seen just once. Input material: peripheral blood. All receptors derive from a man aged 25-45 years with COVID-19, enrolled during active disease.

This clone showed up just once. DNA for the CDR3: TGTGCCAGCACCCCAGGACAGGGACGAGGCTACACCTTC. It encodes CASTPGQGRGYTF. This sequence joins TRBV6-4 and TRBJ1-2; 8 bases match TRBD1. This CDR3 is 13 amino acids long. The trim removed 7 bases at V and 8 bases at J, leaving 9 bases unmatched. The germline CDR1 and CDR2 sequences are MRHNA and SNTAGT.

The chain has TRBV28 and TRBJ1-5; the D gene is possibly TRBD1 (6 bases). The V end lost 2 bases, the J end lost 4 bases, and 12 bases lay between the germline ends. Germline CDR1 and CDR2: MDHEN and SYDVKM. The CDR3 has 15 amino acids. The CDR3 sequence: CASSLGGGGNQPQHF. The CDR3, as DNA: TGTGCCAGCAGTTTAGGGGGCGGGGGAAATCAGCCCCAGCATTTT.

The DNA for the CDR3 is TGCGCCAGCAGCCAAGGAAATACAGGGGGTAGCGAAAAACTGTTTTTT. Translating it yields CASSQGNTGGSEKLFF. The chain is built from TRBV4-3 and TRBJ1-4, with 8 bases that match TRBD1. CDR3 length equals 16 residues. Germline V CDR1 and CDR2: LGHNA, YSLEER. J gave up 8 bases and V 1 base, and 9 bases lay outside the gene matches.

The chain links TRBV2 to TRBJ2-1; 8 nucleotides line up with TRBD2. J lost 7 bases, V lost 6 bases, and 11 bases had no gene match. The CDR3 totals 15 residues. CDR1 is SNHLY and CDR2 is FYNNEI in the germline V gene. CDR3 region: CASRVGLGGLNEQFF. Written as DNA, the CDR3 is TGTGCCAGCAGGGTGGGACTAGGGGGACTTAATGAGCAGTTCTTC.

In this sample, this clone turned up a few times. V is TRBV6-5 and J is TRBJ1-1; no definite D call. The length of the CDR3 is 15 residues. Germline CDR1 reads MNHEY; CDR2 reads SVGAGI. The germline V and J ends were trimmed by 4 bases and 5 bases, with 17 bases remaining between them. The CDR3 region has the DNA TGTGCCAGCAGTTCGAGTGGTCAAATTTGGACTGAAGCTTTCTTT. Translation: CASSSSGQIWTEAFF.

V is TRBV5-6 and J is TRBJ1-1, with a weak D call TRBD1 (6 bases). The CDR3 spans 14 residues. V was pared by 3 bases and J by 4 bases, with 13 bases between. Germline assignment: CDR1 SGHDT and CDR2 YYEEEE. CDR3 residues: CASSWATGSTEAFF. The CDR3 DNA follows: TGTGCCAGCAGCTGGGCAACAGGGTCCACTGAAGCTTTCTTT.